The rows below give T cell receptor beta chains drawn from one sample of a study of beta chain features in type 1 diabetes. Profiling relied on immunoSEQ multiplex PCR, and the TCRdb table lists in-frame clones only, not all of them. The data hold 300,000 or so clones, with 7.5% to 9% observed a single time. The sample consisted of central memory CD4+ T cells from blood. These receptors were taken from a woman under 30 in good health. Each CDR3 is given with its conserved first and last residue. The D gene is left open where the match is weak. For some rows the clone size is stated as once, few or many, or as a class when expanded; others skip it.

size: NA; D: NA; J: TRBJ2-1; V: TRBV28; DNA: TGTGCCAGCAGTTTACTACGGAAAGAGCAGTTCTTC; CDR3: CASSLLRKEQFF
size: many; D: NA; J: TRBJ2-1; V: TRBV7-2; DNA: TGTGCCAGCAGCCCTCGGGACCCCAATGAGCAGTTCTTC; CDR3: CASSPRDPNEQFF
size: few; D: NA; J: TRBJ2-1; V: TRBV5-6; DNA: TGTGCCAGCAGCTTGGGAGTGGACCTGTACAATGAGCAGTTCTTC; CDR3: CASSLGVDLYNEQFF
size: NA; D: TRBD2; J: TRBJ2-7; V: TRBV7-6; DNA: TGTGCCAGCAGCCCGGCTAGCGGGAGGGTAGAGCAGTACTTC; CDR3: CASSPASGRVEQYF
size: NA; D: NA; J: TRBJ2-1; V: TRBV25-1; DNA: TGTGCCAGCAGTGATTTTGGGGGAACCGGCAACAATGAGCAGTTCTTC; CDR3: CASSDFGGTGNNEQFF
size: few; D: NA; J: TRBJ2-3; V: TRBV7-9; DNA: TGTGCCAGCAGTTTGGGCGGAATTTACACAGATACGCAGTATTTT; CDR3: CASSLGGIYTDTQYF
size: NA; D: TRBD1; J: TRBJ2-6; V: TRBV5-1; DNA: TGCGCCAGCAGCTGGCCGGGACAGGGGGCATCTGGGGCCAACGTCCTGACTTTC; CDR3: CASSWPGQGASGANVLTF
size: few; D: NA; J: TRBJ2-5; V: TRBV27; DNA: TGTGCCAGCAGTTCACAGGGTCGGGAGACCCAGTACTTC; CDR3: CASSSQGRETQYF
size: few; D: NA; J: TRBJ2-2; V: TRBV18; DNA: TGTGCCAGCTCACCACAGAACACCGGGGAGCTGTTTTTT; CDR3: CASSPQNTGELFF
size: many; D: TRBD2; J: TRBJ2-1; V: TRBV10-3; DNA: TGTGCCATCACCGGACTAGCGGGTAATGAGCAGTTCTTC; CDR3: CAITGLAGNEQFF
size: NA; D: TRBD1; J: TRBJ1-1; V: TRBV6-5; DNA: TGTGCCAGCAGTGCCTGGGACAGGGCGGGCACTGAAGCTTTCTTT; CDR3: CASSAWDRAGTEAFF
size: NA; D: NA; J: TRBJ2-1; V: TRBV27; DNA: TGTGCCAGCAGTTTTAGTGGGCTTTTAAATGAGCAGTTCTTC; CDR3: CASSFSGLLNEQFF
size: few; D: NA; J: TRBJ2-1; V: TRBV30; DNA: TGTGCCTGGAATTGTTTAGGATCCTACAATGAGCAGTTCTTC; CDR3: CAWNCLGSYNEQFF
size: NA; D: NA; J: TRBJ2-7; V: TRBV5-1; DNA: TGCGCCAGCAGCTTGGACAGCTGGGGCGACGAGCAGTACTTC; CDR3: CASSLDSWGDEQYF
size: many; D: NA; J: TRBJ2-1; V: TRBV9; DNA: TGTGCCAGCAGCGTGAGGGGGATGGATGAGCAGTTCTTC; CDR3: CASSVRGMDEQFF
size: NA; D: TRBD1; J: TRBJ2-7; V: TRBV6-6; DNA: TGTGCCATTCGACAGGGGTCGAACTACGAGCAGTACTTC; CDR3: CAIRQGSNYEQYF
size: few; D: NA; J: TRBJ1-2; V: TRBV18; DNA: TGTGCCAGCTCACAGGCTTGGGGGGCGAACTATGGCTACACCTTC; CDR3: CASSQAWGANYGYTF
size: NA; D: NA; J: TRBJ1-1; V: TRBV19; DNA: TGTGCCAGTAGTCGGCGCAGGGGTGGGAAGACTGAAGCTTTCTTT; CDR3: CASSRRRGGKTEAFF
size: NA; D: NA; J: TRBJ1-5; V: TRBV10-3; DNA: TGTGCCATCAGTGTCGGCAGGGACCCGAATCAGCCCCAGCATTTT; CDR3: CAISVGRDPNQPQHF
size: NA; D: NA; J: TRBJ2-5; V: TRBV7-2; DNA: TGTGCCAGCAGCTTGACAGTACAAGAGACCCAGTACTTC; CDR3: CASSLTVQETQYF
size: NA; D: TRBD2; J: TRBJ2-2; V: TRBV28; DNA: TGTGCCAGCAGCCCAGCTTCTAGCGGGCTCACCGGGGAGCTGTTTTTT; CDR3: CASSPASSGLTGELFF
size: NA; D: TRBD2; J: TRBJ2-7; V: TRBV11-2; DNA: TGTGCCAGCAGCCCCAGACTAGCGAGCTACGAGCAGTACTTC; CDR3: CASSPRLASYEQYF
size: few; D: TRBD1; J: TRBJ1-4; V: TRBV28; DNA: TGTGCCAGCAGTAGGACAGGGGGCAGGGTTGAAAAACTGTTTTTT; CDR3: CASSRTGGRVEKLFF
size: NA; D: TRBD2; J: TRBJ2-1; V: TRBV7-6; DNA: TGTGCCAGCAGCTTACTCGCGGGAGGGAGAAATGAGCAGTTCTTC; CDR3: CASSLLAGGRNEQFF
size: few; D: NA; J: TRBJ2-3; V: TRBV27; DNA: TGTGCCGTCCAACACGAGGGTACGCAGTATTTT; CDR3: CAVQHEGTQYF
size: NA; D: NA; J: TRBJ2-7; V: TRBV7-8; DNA: TGTGCCAGCAGCTTAGCGTTTTCCTACGAGCAGTACTTC; CDR3: CASSLAFSYEQYF
size: many; D: TRBD1; J: TRBJ1-2; V: TRBV6-5; DNA: TGTGCCAGCAGTTACTCGACAGGGGAGGTCTATGGCTACACCTTC; CDR3: CASSYSTGEVYGYTF
size: many; D: NA; J: TRBJ1-1; V: TRBV11-2; DNA: TGTGCCAGCAGCTTAGGCACTGAAGCTTTCTTT; CDR3: CASSLGTEAFF
size: many; D: NA; J: TRBJ2-7; V: TRBV28; DNA: TGTGCCAGCAGAAACTCCTACGAGCAGTACTTC; CDR3: CASRNSYEQYF
size: few; D: TRBD1; J: TRBJ2-7; V: TRBV10-3; DNA: TGTGCCAGCAGCCCCGGGACAGCCCACGAGCAGTACTTC; CDR3: CASSPGTAHEQYF
size: few; D: NA; J: TRBJ2-7; V: TRBV10-2; DNA: TGCGCCAGCGGCCAGGGTCCCTACGAGCAGTACTTC; CDR3: CASGQGPYEQYF
size: many; D: NA; J: TRBJ1-2; V: TRBV6-1; DNA: TGTGCCAGCAGTGAAAGGGCGCCCACCAGGGGAGAAAACACCTTC; CDR3: CASSERAPTRGENTF
size: NA; D: NA; J: TRBJ2-2; V: TRBV9; DNA: TGTGCCAGCAGCCTCGGACCCCTTGGGGCCACCGGGGAGCTGTTTTTT; CDR3: CASSLGPLGATGELFF
size: NA; D: TRBD2; J: TRBJ2-7; V: TRBV4-3; DNA: TGCGCCAGCAGCCAAGGGACTAGCGGAACCTACGAGCAGTACTTC; CDR3: CASSQGTSGTYEQYF
size: few; D: TRBD2; J: TRBJ2-7; V: TRBV29-1; DNA: TGCAGCGTACATAGCGGGAGGGCCTCCGAGCAGTACTTC; CDR3: CSVHSGRASEQYF
size: few; D: NA; J: TRBJ2-3; V: TRBV4-2; DNA: TGTGCCAGCAGCCAAGGGAGCTCAGATACGCAGTATTTT; CDR3: CASSQGSSDTQYF
size: few; D: TRBD1; J: TRBJ2-2; V: TRBV7-3; DNA: TGTGCCAGCAGCCTCGGGACAGGGAGCGGTGGGGAGCTGTTTTTT; CDR3: CASSLGTGSGGELFF
size: NA; D: NA; J: TRBJ2-5; V: TRBV5-1; DNA: TGCGCCAGCAGCTTAGCCCCGGGTAGGAAAGAGACCCAGTACTTC; CDR3: CASSLAPGRKETQYF
size: few; D: NA; J: TRBJ1-4; V: TRBV27; DNA: TGTGCCAGCAGTTTATCAGGGAATGAAAAACTGTTTTTT; CDR3: CASSLSGNEKLFF
size: few; D: NA; J: TRBJ2-3; V: TRBV7-2; DNA: TGTGCCAGCAGCTTTTCTATTAGCACAGATACGCAGTATTTT; CDR3: CASSFSISTDTQYF